A single sample gave rise to the 27 T cell receptor beta chains below, sequenced in a study of blood T cell repertoires in COVID-19. Profiling relied on immunoSEQ multiplex PCR, and the TCRdb table lists in-frame clones only, not all of them. The repertoire holds more than 75,000 clones, with just over 85% as singletons. The source material was peripheral blood. Receptors were obtained from an elderly woman with acute or convalescent COVID-19.

The genes are TRBV6-6 and TRBJ2-5; perhaps TRBD1 as D (6 bases). V lost 4 bases to trimming and J lost 2 bases, with 11 bases between them. The CDR3 spans 14 residues. Germline CDR1 is MNHNY and CDR2 is SVGAGI (reference sequence). The chain's CDR3 is CASSSGVGQETQYF. CDR3 nucleotide sequence: TGTGCCAGCAGTTCAGGGGTGGGGCAAGAGACCCAGTACTTC.

The sample holds a few counts of this clone. The genes are TRBV5-6 and TRBJ2-7; D is possibly TRBD2 (6 bases). Trimming pared 3 bases from V and 3 bases from J, leaving 19 bases between. Germline V gene sequence: CDR1 SGHDT, CDR2 YYEEEE. The CDR3 spans 16 residues. This CDR3 reads CASSSPKERGFYEQYF. For the CDR3, the DNA is TGTGCCAGCAGCTCGCCGAAGGAACGGGGGTTCTACGAGCAGTACTTC.

V is TRBV7-3 and J is TRBJ2-2; D not resolved. Trimming took 3 bases from V and 1 from J, leaving 6 bases between them. Germline values: CDR1 SGHTA, CDR2 FQGTGA. The CDR3 sequence is 14 residues long. Here the CDR3 reads CASSFQRNTGELFF. The CDR3 region has the DNA TGTGCCAGCAGCTTCCAGCGGAACACCGGGGAGCTGTTTTTT.

The rearrangement links TRBV6-5 to TRBJ2-2, with 8 bases identical to TRBD2. V gave up 0 bases and J gave up 1 base; unmatched junction bases: 1. CDR1 and CDR2 (germline): MNHEY, SVGAGI. The CDR3 loop spans 16 amino acids. The CDR3, as DNA: TGTGCCAGCAGTTACTCGCGGGGGGTGAACACCGGGGAGCTGTTTTTT. Residues: CASSYSRGVNTGELFF.

The V call is TRBV29-1, the J call TRBJ1-2, with 9 bases fitting TRBD1. This CDR3 is built from 12 residues. Trimming cost V 8 bases and J 3 bases; bases outside gene matches: 4. Looked up from germline, CDR1 is SQVTM and CDR2 is ANQGSEA. CDR3 protein: CSSRTGDYGYTF. CDR3 nucleotides: TGCAGCTCTCGGACAGGGGACTATGGCTACACCTTC.

The rearrangement joins TRBV29-1 to TRBJ2-5, with TRBD1 identical over 11 bases. The junction had 8 bases not matched to a gene; V was cut back by 7 bases and J by 1 base. CDR1 is SQVTM and CDR2 is ANQGSEA in the germline V gene. The CDR3 length is 15 residues. The CDR3 DNA sequence: TGCAGCGCCGAGAGGACAGGGGGCATCCAAGAGACCCAGTACTTC. As protein: CSAERTGGIQETQYF.

This chain connects TRBV14 to TRBJ1-2; TRBD1 matches 7 bases. The CDR3 is 13 residues long. With 3 bases clipped from V and 8 bases from J, the junction kept 6 bases outside the gene matches. Germline values: CDR1 SGHDN, CDR2 FVKESK. This chain's CDR3 is CASSQKQGRGYTF. CDR3 in DNA: TGTGCCAGCAGCCAGAAACAGGGGAGGGGCTACACCTTC.

The V gene is TRBV29-1, the J gene TRBJ1-2; TRBD1 is a possible D gene (6 bases). The V gene's germline CDR1 is SQVTM and CDR2 ANQGSEA. The CDR3 loop spans 12 amino acids. Trimming left V 3 bases short and J 9 bases short, with 14 bases between. CDR3 bases: TGCAGCGTTGAGGGGGCAGCCGGAAGCTACACCTTC. Residues: CSVEGAAGSYTF.

The chain links TRBV5-1 to TRBJ2-2, with 7 positions matching TRBD1. Germline trimming cut 4 bases from V and 3 bases from J; bases unmatched to any gene: 6. The CDR3 length is 15 residues. Germline V CDR1 and CDR2: SGHRS, YFSETQ. CDR3 sequence: CASSDQGVDTGELFF. CDR3 nucleotide sequence: TGCGCCAGCAGCGACCAGGGGGTGGACACCGGGGAGCTGTTTTTT.

This clone was picked up one time. The V and J genes are TRBV9 and TRBJ1-1; D might be TRBD1 (5 bases). V dropped 0 bases and J dropped 2 bases, with 11 bases sitting between them. Germline lookup yields CDR1 SGDLS and CDR2 YYNGEE. There are 15 residues in the CDR3. In nucleotides, the CDR3 is TGTGCCAGCAGCGTAGCCCCGACAGTCAACACTGAAGCTTTCTTT. Protein product: CASSVAPTVNTEAFF.

The genes are TRBV13 and TRBJ1-6; 10 nucleotides align to TRBD1. This CDR3 has 16 residues. Germline lookup yields CDR1 PRHDT and CDR2 FYEKMQ (reference sequence). V was clipped by 4 bases and J by 7 bases; unmatched bases: 7. In DNA, the CDR3 is TGTGCCAGCAGCTCCAGACCGGGACAGGGGAATTCACCCCTCCACTTT. This sequence encodes CASSSRPGQGNSPLHF.

The chain employs TRBV6-5 and TRBJ1-1; 9 positions agree with TRBD1. The CDR3 extends over 15 amino acids. The germline gives CDR1 MNHEY, CDR2 SVGAGI. V lost 5 bases and J lost 3; bases outside the gene matches: 7. The CDR3 protein is CASSTGTGLDTEAFF. The CDR3 nucleotides are TGTGCCAGCAGTACGGGGACAGGGCTGGACACTGAAGCTTTCTTT.

This chain connects TRBV7-8 to TRBJ2-1; weak D call: TRBD2 (5 bases). CDR3 size: 17 residues. Trimming removed 0 bases from V and 0 bases from J, with 12 bases in between. The germline CDR1 and CDR2 sequences are SGHVS and FQNEAQ. The CDR3 here is CASSLAMGVSSYNEQFF. DNA for the CDR3: TGTGCCAGCAGCTTAGCTATGGGAGTAAGCTCCTACAATGAGCAGTTCTTC.

The V call is TRBV29-1, the J call TRBJ1-1, with 7 bases aligning to TRBD1. CDR1 and CDR2 from the germline V gene are SQVTM and ANQGSEA. The V segment lost 5 bases and the J segment 1 base; nucleotides outside the gene matches: 10. The CDR3 covers 15 residues. The CDR3 is CSVFEGAAQNTEAFF. In DNA, the CDR3 is TGCAGCGTTTTCGAGGGGGCAGCGCAGAACACTGAAGCTTTCTTT.

V is TRBV6-2 or TRBV6-3 and J is TRBJ1-4, with a tentative D call TRBD1 (6 bases). CDR1 and CDR2 from the germline V gene are MNHEY and SVGEGT. The CDR3 extends over 14 amino acids. Trimming shortened V by 6 bases and J by 8 bases, and 16 bases separated the two germline ends. The CDR3 loop is CASSAQGGGEKLFF. The DNA for the CDR3 is TGTGCCAGCAGCGCGCAGGGCGGGGGCGAAAAACTGTTTTTT.

Notes on this clone: This CDR3 is also generated by other DNA sequences in the sample. V and J are TRBV6-5 and TRBJ2-7; 9 nucleotides align to TRBD2. Germline CDR1 and CDR2: MNHEY and SVGAGI. V was pared by 3 bases and J by 2 bases, with 5 bases of the junction left unmatched. This CDR3 has 15 amino acids. The CDR3 sequence: CASSYSTSGTYEQYF. The CDR3 coding sequence is TGTGCCAGCAGTTATTCGACTAGCGGCACCTACGAGCAGTACTTC.

This chain links TRBV28 with TRBJ1-4; the match to TRBD1 covers 11 bases. After removal of 6 bases from V and 8 bases from J, the junction contained 11 bases not matched to a gene. Germline V lookup: CDR1 MDHEN, CDR2 SYDVKM. This CDR3 contains 16 residues. CDR3 nucleotides: TGTGCCAGCAGACCTGAACCGGGACAGGGGGACGAAAAACTGTTTTTT. Protein: CASRPEPGQGDEKLFF.

V gene TRBV7-6 combines with J gene TRBJ2-2; TRBD1 matches at 7 bases. CDR3 length equals 16 residues. The J segment lost 2 bases and the V segment lost 0 bases, leaving 3 bases of the junction unmatched. CDR1 is SGHVS, CDR2 FNYEAQ, per germline. CDR3: CASSLARGPNTGELFF. CDR3 DNA: TGTGCCAGCAGCTTAGCGAGGGGGCCTAACACCGGGGAGCTGTTTTTT. Full variable domain (missing parts from reference TRBV7-6 and TRBJ2-2): GAGVSQSPRYKVTKRGQDVALRCDPISGHVSLYWYRQALGQGPEFLTYFNYEAQQDKSGLPNDRFSAERPEGSISTLTIQRTEQRDSAMYRCASSLARGPNTGELFFGEGSRLTVL.

The chain joins TRBV28 to TRBJ1-3, with a weak D call TRBD1 (5 bases). Trimming took off 8 bases at V and 0 bases at J, with 11 bases between the two ends. This CDR3 is 14 amino acids long. CDR1 is MDHEN and CDR2 is SYDVKM in the germline V gene. In nucleotides, the CDR3 is TGTGCCAGCGCTCAGGGTGGCTCTGGAAACACCATATATTTT. Translation gives CASAQGGSGNTIYF.

This chain uses TRBV10-1 with TRBJ1-2; unclear D gene. Germline loops: CDR1 WNHNN, CDR2 SYGVQD (reference sequence). The CDR3 is 13 residues long. The V end lost 3 bases, the J end lost 7 bases, and 12 bases lay between the germline ends. The CDR3: CASSESYGVGYTF. The CDR3 DNA sequence: TGCGCCAGCAGTGAATCTTACGGGGTTGGCTACACCTTC.

As DNA, the CDR3 is TGTGCCAGCAGCCTCTCGACTAGCGGGGGTAGGGATACGCAGTATTTT. Amino acid sequence: CASSLSTSGGRDTQYF. The chain has TRBV3-1 (or the pseudogene TRBV3-2) and TRBJ2-3; 12 bases map to TRBD2. The J segment lost 6 bases and the V segment lost 4 bases, leaving 8 bases of the junction unmatched. The CDR3 covers 16 residues. CDR1 is LGHDT and CDR2 is YNNKEL in the germline V gene (reference sequence).

This clone was observed once. The rearrangement uses TRBV7-2 and TRBJ1-6; the match to TRBD1 covers 10 bases. The CDR3 runs 13 residues. Germline-derived CDR1 and CDR2 are SGHTA and FQGNSA. The V gene end was trimmed by 6 bases and the J gene end by 13 bases; junction bases not matched to a gene: 6. The CDR3 DNA follows: TGTGCCAGCAGGTTTGACAGGGGGCTTCCCCTCCACTTT. Translating gives CASRFDRGLPLHF.

This clone was seen a single time. The chain has TRBV15 and TRBJ2-7, with a possible D match to TRBD2 (5 bases). V was shortened by 10 bases and J by 6 bases, with 13 bases between the two germline ends. This CDR3 is 11 amino acids long. CDR1 LNHNV and CDR2 YYDKDF come from the germline V gene (reference sequence). CDR3 nucleotide sequence: TGTGCCATTAGCGAGTATGGCGAGCAGTACTTC. Its protein is CAISEYGEQYF.

CDR3 bases: TGTGCTAGTGGTTTGGCCGGGGGCTACGAGCAGTACTTC. Translation: CASGLAGGYEQYF. V gene TRBV12-5 combines with J gene TRBJ2-7; maybe TRBD2 (6 bases). CDR1 and CDR2 (germline): LGHNT, FRNRAP. Trimming cost V 1 base and J 3 bases, with 7 bases left between them. The CDR3 length is 13 residues.

The chain joins TRBV5-4 to TRBJ1-1; 7 nucleotides align to TRBD1. The germline CDR1 and CDR2 sequences are SGHNT and YYREEE (reference sequence). The CDR3 covers 14 residues. V was clipped by 4 bases and J by 5 bases; unmatched bases: 8. The CDR3 nucleotides are TGTGCCAGCAGCCGAGGACAGGTTGGGACTGAAGCTTTCTTT. Protein: CASSRGQVGTEAFF.

This sequence joins TRBV6-1 and TRBJ1-5; unclear D gene. The CDR3 runs to 16 residues. Trimming pared 2 bases from V and 0 bases from J, leaving 11 bases between. The germline V gene encodes CDR1 MNHNS and CDR2 SASEGT. The CDR3 DNA reads TGTGCCAGCAGTGAAAATCCCCCGGGTAGCAATCAGCCCCAGCATTTT. Its protein is CASSENPPGSNQPQHF.

The chain recombines TRBV10-3 with TRBJ1-2, with 7 bases fitting TRBD1. CDR1 is ENHRY, CDR2 SYGVKD, per germline. The V gene end was trimmed by 6 bases and the J gene end by 3 bases; junction bases not matched to a gene: 4. The length of the CDR3 is 13 residues. CDR3 region: CAISRQGDYGYTF. For the CDR3, the DNA is TGTGCCATCAGCCGACAGGGTGACTATGGCTACACCTTC.